This paragraph covers one T cell receptor (beta chain) sequence. No antigen is known for it. No much larger clone exists at a distance of one base, and base qualities are not known. This entry comes from a study of long-term antiretroviral therapy in people with HIV (dated by TCRdb to between 2021 and 2024). In terms of the full investigation: Collection of the earliest samples took place about a decade ahead of the 2015 WHO recommendation for immediate ART, at a time when ART was typically delayed until CD4 counts fell. This retrospective serial study examined whether starting ART and sustained HIV suppression were associated with changes in the composition and diversity of the TRB repertoire in peripheral blood. No cross-contamination during QIAcube processing turned up in test extractions that ran a monoclonal T-cell line alongside approximately 35 polyclonal samples. From some 27 adults with confirmed HIV infection, the cohort provided some 200 cryopreserved PBMC samples, gathered serially across a mean of about six years (range 1-12). Of the 25 to 30 participants with HIV, 10 to 11 were female. Beyond this particular receptor, the publication reports: Because pre-ART samples had limited cell numbers, profiling was done on unsorted PBMC rather than on sorted CD4+ and CD8+ T cells. Starting ART was linked to a significant rise in TRB diversity, yet even after long-term ART the diversity remained significantly lower than in transplant donor controls. HIV repertoires had narrower CDR3 length ranges than controls, and the network structure suggested an antigen-experienced repertoire that shifted only slightly toward naive after ART. The samples span the years 2004 to 2017, and the ART regimens used may be less effective than current regimens. The repertoire was dominated across all time points by expanded TRB clones identified before ART initiation, although this dominance was seen to fluctuate and to decrease in many PLHIV after ART. Inferences about post-ART repertoire changes are limited because no data were available on ART adherence, viral resistance or therapy changes. Limited PBMC availability meant only the TCR beta chain was sequenced, without alpha chain pairing.

Trimming costs V 4 bases and J 7 bases, and their ends lie 14 bases apart. CDR1 SEHNR and CDR2 FQNEAQ were looked up in the germline V gene (reference sequence). The CDR3 runs 13 amino acids, cysteine and phenylalanine included. The sequence is cut down to CDR3 DNA, 39 bases in frame from base 1. Sequencing of the TRB variable region was done with the immunoSEQ hsTCRB v3.0 assay at survey level resolution. TRB sequencing targeted a depth of about 40,000-50,000 T-cell genomes per sample. An Illumina MiSeq with a v3 150-cycle kit was used to sequence the pooled TRB libraries. As for how the authors treated the data: Analysis of repertoires was carried out in R inside a reproducible Nextflow workflow spanning QC, data transformation and analysis. LymphoSeq2, an R package for AIRR-Seq data exploration, was used to implement custom analyses. After excluding several samples that yielded fewer than 5000 total TRB sequences, 150 to 200 HIV repertoires remained for analysis. Among the roughly 200 retained HIV repertoires, 55 to 60 were collected before ART initiation and 120 to 140 after ART initiation. Repertoires were downsampled to 5000 TRB nucleotide sequences, with summary statistics averaged over 100 downsampling iterations. The analysis kept only TRB sequences whose CDR3 regions were at least seven amino acids long. A Shannon entropy-derived clonality score and the Gini coefficient were used to measure diversity. In repertoire networks, the top 5000 CDR3 amino acid sequences were linked whenever an edit distance of one separated two sequences. For TRB CDR3 amino acid sequences, GLIPH2 was used to predict antigen specificity groups and MHC restriction. Known CMV, EBV, HIV or tissue antigen associations were flagged by matching CDR3 amino acid sequences against VDJdb and McPAS-TCR. Pre-ART, post-ART and control groups were compared with Wilcoxon signed-rank tests and Holm-Bonferroni correction. In TCRdb, the immuneACCESS table is reduced to in-frame sequences with V and J assigned. These tables do not hold every clone; where another copy was compared, an unresolved V gene accounts for under half, and the others remain unexplained. Clone size and the V and J calls come from that table; the DNA yielded D and trimming. This sample comprises more than 20,000 clones, approximately 80% of them detected only once. The top ten hold approximately 5% of the sample.

Participants were included only if at least one PBMC sample before ART initiation and at least two post-ART samples were available. All participants with HIV were treated in the United States of America. Before DNA extraction, cryopreserved samples of roughly 1-10 million PBMC were thawed and washed. At the time of the earliest PBMC sample, participants with HIV were aged between roughly 20 and 54 years. PBMC samples were contributed by each participant from 1-4 timepoints before ART initiation and 2-8 timepoints after ART initiation, with a median of 7 samples. Serial HIV viral load, CD4+ T-cell count, ART history and demographic data were obtained for every participant. A Qiagen kit on a QIAcube was used to extract genomic DNA from unsorted PBMC, with samples processed in batches of 12.

This receptor was taken from a man aged 45-60 years with HIV. Source: unsorted PBMCs, taken 0.3 years after starting antiretroviral therapy. Recombination connected TRBV7-9 to TRBJ2-7; the D call is tentative, TRBD1 or TRBD2, as each matches 6 bases. The base sequence is TGTGCCAGCAGCTCAACGGGGGCGGAAGAGCAGTACTTC. This is translated as CASSSTGAEEQYF.